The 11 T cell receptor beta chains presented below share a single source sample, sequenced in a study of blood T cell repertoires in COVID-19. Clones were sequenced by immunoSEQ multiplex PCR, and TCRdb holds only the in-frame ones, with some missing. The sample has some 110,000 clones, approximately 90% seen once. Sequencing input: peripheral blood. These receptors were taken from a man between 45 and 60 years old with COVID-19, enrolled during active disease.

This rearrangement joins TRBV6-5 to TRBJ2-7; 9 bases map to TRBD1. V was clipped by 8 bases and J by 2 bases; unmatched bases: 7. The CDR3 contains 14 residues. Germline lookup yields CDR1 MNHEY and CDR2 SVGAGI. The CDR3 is CASSDRGTTYEQYF. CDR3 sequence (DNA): TGTGCCAGCTCAGACAGGGGGACGACCTACGAGCAGTACTTC.

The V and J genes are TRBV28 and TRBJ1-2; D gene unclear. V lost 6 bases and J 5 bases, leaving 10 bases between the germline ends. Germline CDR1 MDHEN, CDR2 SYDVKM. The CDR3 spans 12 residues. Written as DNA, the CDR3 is TGTGCCAGCAGCCCAAATTTGTATGGCTACACCTTC. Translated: CASSPNLYGYTF.

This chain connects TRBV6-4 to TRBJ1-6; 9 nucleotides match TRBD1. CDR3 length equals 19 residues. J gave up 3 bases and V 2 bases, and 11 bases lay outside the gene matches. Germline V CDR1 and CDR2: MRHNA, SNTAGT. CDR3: CASSDRGQGIPDYNSPLHF. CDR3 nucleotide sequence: TGTGCCAGCAGTGACCGAGGACAGGGGATTCCCGACTATAATTCACCCCTCCACTTT.

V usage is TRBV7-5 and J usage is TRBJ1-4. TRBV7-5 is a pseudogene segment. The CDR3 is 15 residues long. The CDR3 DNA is TGTGTCAGAAGCCCACACCGGGGTTCCAATGAAAAACTGTTTTTT. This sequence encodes CVRSPHRGSNEKLFF.

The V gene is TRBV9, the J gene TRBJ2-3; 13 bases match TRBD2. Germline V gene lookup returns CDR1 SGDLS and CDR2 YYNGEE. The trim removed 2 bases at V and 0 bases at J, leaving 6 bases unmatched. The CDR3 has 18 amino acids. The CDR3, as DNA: TGTGCCAGCAGCGTGGGACTAGCGGGAAGCACTAGCACAGATACGCAGTATTTT. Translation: CASSVGLAGSTSTDTQYF.

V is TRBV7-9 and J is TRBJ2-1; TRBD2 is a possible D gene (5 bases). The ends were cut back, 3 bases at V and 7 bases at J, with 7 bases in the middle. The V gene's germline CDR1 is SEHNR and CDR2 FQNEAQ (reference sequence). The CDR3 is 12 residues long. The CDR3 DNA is TGTGCCAGCAGCTTCAGCGGAAATGAGCAGTTCTTC. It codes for CASSFSGNEQFF.

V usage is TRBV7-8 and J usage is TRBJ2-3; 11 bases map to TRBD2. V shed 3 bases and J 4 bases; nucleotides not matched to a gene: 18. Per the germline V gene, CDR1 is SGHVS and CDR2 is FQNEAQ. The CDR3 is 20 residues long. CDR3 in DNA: TGTGCCAGCAGCTTTAAAATAGCGGGAGGGCCGGTTTTTGTCGCAGATACGCAGTATTTT. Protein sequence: CASSFKIAGGPVFVADTQYF.

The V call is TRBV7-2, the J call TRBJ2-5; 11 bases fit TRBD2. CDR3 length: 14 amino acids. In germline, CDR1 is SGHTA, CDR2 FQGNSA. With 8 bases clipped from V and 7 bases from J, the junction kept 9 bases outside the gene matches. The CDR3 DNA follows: TGTGCCAGCCAGACTAGCGGGACCCTTGGGACCCAGTACTTC. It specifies CASQTSGTLGTQYF. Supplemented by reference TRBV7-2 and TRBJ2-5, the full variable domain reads GAGVSQSPSNKVTEKGKDVELRCDPISGHTALYWYRQSLGQGLEFLIYFQGNSAPDKSGLPSDRFSAERTGGSVSTLTIQRTQQEDSAVYLCASQTSGTLGTQYFGPGTRLLVL.

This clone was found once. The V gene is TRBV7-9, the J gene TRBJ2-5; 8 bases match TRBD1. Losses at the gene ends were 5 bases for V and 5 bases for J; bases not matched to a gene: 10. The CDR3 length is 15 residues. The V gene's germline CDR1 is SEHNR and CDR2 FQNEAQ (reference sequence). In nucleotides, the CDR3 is TGTGCCAGCAGCGTACGGACAGGGATTGAGGAGACCCAGTACTTC. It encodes CASSVRTGIEETQYF.

CDR3 in DNA: TGTGCCAGCAGGCTACAGGGGAGCGATGTGAACACCGGGGAGCTGTTTTTT. As protein: CASRLQGSDVNTGELFF. V gene TRBV27 combines with J gene TRBJ2-2; 7 nucleotides line up with TRBD1. The V gene end was trimmed by 6 bases and the J gene end by 1 base; junction bases not matched to a gene: 11. CDR1 and CDR2 from the germline V gene are MNHEY and SMNVEV (reference sequence). The CDR3 totals 17 residues.

The CDR3 sequence is CANPDRVGVDEQYV. In nucleotides, the CDR3 is TGTGCCAACCCGGACAGGGTCGGGGTGGACGAGCAGTACGTC. The V gene is TRBV24-1, the J gene TRBJ2-7; 8 bases line up with TRBD1. The junction had 13 bases not matched to a gene; V was cut back by 11 bases and J by 5 bases. The CDR3 has 14 residues. From germline, CDR1 is KGHDR and CDR2 SFDVKD.